The clone carrying this TCR beta chain occurred a few times. Its antigen is not known. Some clones are missing from TCRdb's copy, which holds only in-frame ones; the method was immunoSEQ multiplex PCR. The sample shows roughly 60,000 clones, 80% to 90% of them seen only once. This CDR3 has 14 amino acids. CDR1 is SNHLY, CDR2 FYNNEI, per germline. V was clipped by 6 bases and J by 8 bases; unmatched bases: 7. The sample comes from a study of OX40 agonist ivuxolimab in advanced cancers. Study overall: Treatment of patients was with ivuxolimab, an agonistic anti-OX40 (CD134) antibody. Study results and caveats: No antigen was identified for the clonally expanded peripheral T cells.

The specimen comprised CD4+ or CD8+ T cells sorted from blood, sampled in a trial of the OX40 agonist ivuxolimab. V usage is TRBV2 and J usage is TRBJ2-1; 10 bases line up with TRBD2. The TCR was taken from an adult with an advanced solid tumor such as melanoma, head and neck, liver or kidney cancer. DNA of the CDR3: TGTGCCAGCAGGGCCAGCGGGAGGGTTCATGAGCAGTTCTTC. It yields the protein CASRASGRVHEQFF.